Below are 32 T cell receptor beta chains sequenced from a single sample in a study of blood T cells in healthy people across ages. A second PCR, run for roughly 7 to 12 cycles, used a sample-barcoded 5' primer plus a J-beta primer mix. TCRdb re-called the 5' RACE reads with MiXCR, one entry per CDR3 protein. The data contain over a million distinct CDR3 sequences, 40% to 45% of them seen just once; the ten biggest clones take up about 4.1%. Material for sequencing was blood. The receptors were gathered from a woman in her late teens or twenties in good health.

In this sample, this clonotype turned up once. A read error is possible here, since a much larger clone lies one base away. CDR3 sequence reads: CTSSQDSQGTDTQYF. Here the CDR3 DNA reads TGCACCAGCAGCCAAGACAGTCAGGGGACAGATACGCAGTATTTT. This chain links TRBV4-1 with TRBJ2-3; D perhaps matches TRBD1 (6 bases). The CDR3 is 15 amino acids. Germline V gene sequence: CDR1 MGHRA, CDR2 YSYEKL.

This clonotype was found a few times. This rearrangement joins TRBV4-1 to TRBJ1-6; D is possibly TRBD1 (5 bases). Germline CDR1 MGHRA, CDR2 YSYEKL. CDR3 length: 21 residues. The V end lost 1 base, the J end lost 6 bases, and 28 bases lay between the germline ends. The CDR3 DNA reads as TGCGCCAGCAGCCAAGTTCGTCAGGGTTTCGGGGGGGAAAGAATTAATTCACCCCTCCACTTT. Translation gives CASSQVRQGFGGERINSPLHF.

The sample holds a few counts of this clonotype. The chain is built from TRBV7-2 and TRBJ2-7, with 13 bases lining up with TRBD2. V trimming: 4 bases; J trimming: 4 bases; junction bases outside the gene matches: 7. Germline assignment: CDR1 SGHTA and CDR2 FQGNSA. This CDR3 spans 16 amino acids. This chain's CDR3 is CASSSRTSGSRYEQYF. In DNA form, the CDR3 reads TGTGCCAGCAGCTCCCGGACTAGCGGGAGTAGGTACGAGCAGTACTTC.

In this sample, this clonotype turned up a few times. This chain connects TRBV4-1 to TRBJ2-5, with D maybe TRBD2 (6 bases). CDR1 MGHRA and CDR2 YSYEKL come from the germline V gene. The CDR3 loop spans 14 amino acids. Between the trimmed V and J ends, which lost 2 bases and 2 bases, there was a span of 9 bases. The CDR3 is CASSQTGLQETQYF. DNA of the CDR3: TGCGCCAGCAGCCAAACGGGACTTCAAGAGACCCAGTACTTC.

This clonotype was detected many times. This rearrangement joins TRBV7-2 to TRBJ2-3; D is unclear. The CDR3 is 15 amino acids. Trimming pared 0 bases from V and 4 bases from J, leaving 11 bases between. Germline values: CDR1 SGHTA, CDR2 FQGNSA. The CDR3 nucleotides are TGTGCCAGCAGCTTAGCACCCACAGAGGCAGATACGCAGTATTTT. Translation gives CASSLAPTEADTQYF.

The J gene is TRBJ1-4, the V gene TRBV7-9, with D tentatively TRBD1 (6 bases). Germline loops: CDR1 SEHNR, CDR2 FQNEAQ (reference sequence). CDR3 length: 14 amino acids. V was cut by 5 bases and J by 8 bases, with 15 bases left in between. DNA of the CDR3: TGTGCCAGCAGCCCCAGGGACATTTGGGAAAAACTGTTTTTT. Encoded protein: CASSPRDIWEKLFF.

The CDR3 region is CASSPLFGAQTQYF. The CDR3 DNA follows: TGTGCCAGCAGCCCCCTTTTTGGGGCGCAGACCCAGTACTTC. The V and J genes are TRBV3-1 and TRBJ2-5, with D possibly TRBD1 on 5 matching bases. The V gene's germline CDR1 is LGHDT and CDR2 YNNKEL (reference sequence). This CDR3 comprises 14 residues. V was clipped by 4 bases and J by 6 bases, with 15 bases between them.

The chain links TRBV5-1 to TRBJ2-5, with TRBD1 matching 11 bases. CDR1 and CDR2 (germline): SGHRS, YFSETQ. This CDR3 region has 16 residues. V gave up 5 bases and J gave up 5 bases; unmatched junction bases: 11. CDR3 nucleotide sequence: TGCGCCAGCAGTTTATCCGGGACAGGGGGTCAGGAGACCCAGTACTTC. Translating it yields CASSLSGTGGQETQYF.

This clonotype turned up a few times. The chain uses TRBV27 and TRBJ2-1, with 8 positions matching TRBD1. V shed 4 bases and J 1 base; nucleotides not matched to a gene: 3. The CDR3 runs to 15 residues. Germline CDR1 is MNHEY and CDR2 is SMNVEV (reference sequence). The CDR3 nucleotides are TGTGCCAGCAGTTGGAGGACAGGGTCCTACAATGAGCAGTTCTTC. Translating gives CASSWRTGSYNEQFF.

This clonotype was found many times. The V gene is TRBV9, the J gene TRBJ2-5; 7 nucleotides line up with TRBD2. Germline-derived CDR1 and CDR2 are SGDLS and YYNGEE. With V trimmed by 2 bases and J by 0 bases, 10 bases remained unmatched. The CDR3 is made up of 17 amino acids. The chain's CDR3 is CASSVGDSGLYQETQYF. As DNA, the CDR3 is TGTGCCAGCAGCGTGGGGGACTCGGGACTATACCAAGAGACCCAGTACTTC.

This clonotype appeared a few times. The chain recombines TRBV6-5 with TRBJ1-4; 10 bases map to TRBD1. CDR3 length: 14 residues. With V trimmed by 6 bases and J by 8 bases, 6 bases remained unmatched. Germline CDR1 reads MNHEY; CDR2 reads SVGAGI. CDR3 bases: TGTGCCAGCAGACGACAGGGGGCTACCGAAAAACTGTTTTTT. Amino acid sequence: CASRRQGATEKLFF.

This clonotype was observed a single time. This may be a read error, as it is one base from a much larger clone. The J gene is TRBJ1-4, the V gene TRBV20-1; D call uncertain. The CDR3 runs 14 residues. Germline V gene sequence: CDR1 DFQATT, CDR2 SNEGSKA (reference sequence). CDR3 protein: CIARERTFNEKLFF. CDR3 nucleotide sequence: TGCATTGCTAGAGAAAGGACCTTCAATGAAAAACTGTTTTTT.

The rearrangement joins TRBV27 to TRBJ2-5, with 8 positions matching TRBD1. The J call could be wrong; TRBJ2-7 is a better fit for the DNA end. Per germline, CDR1 MNHEY and CDR2 SMNVEV (reference sequence). The CDR3 has 14 amino acids. DNA of the CDR3: TGTGCCAGCACCTTAACGCCGACAGGGGCCGAGCAGTACTTC. Protein product: CASTLTPTGAEQYF.

This chain links TRBV20-1 with TRBJ2-3; no clear D. Trimming took off 0 bases at V and 6 bases at J, with 13 bases between the two ends. This CDR3 contains 14 residues. Germline V gene sequence: CDR1 DFQATT, CDR2 SNEGSKA (reference sequence). The CDR3 spells CSAREWLGGDTQYF. DNA of the CDR3: TGCAGTGCTAGAGAGTGGCTCGGCGGCGATACGCAGTATTTT.

This chain links TRBV27 with TRBJ1-5; TRBD1 matches at 8 bases. Germline CDR1 and CDR2: MNHEY and SMNVEV (reference sequence). With 1 base clipped from V and 9 bases from J, the junction kept 14 bases outside the gene matches. This CDR3 spans 17 amino acids. The CDR3 sequence is CASSLYHGTGEGWPQHF. The CDR3 DNA sequence: TGTGCCAGCAGTTTATACCACGGGACAGGCGAAGGGTGGCCCCAGCATTTT.

This clonotype was seen a handful of times. The V and J genes are TRBV15 and TRBJ1-5; D remains unclear. V was pared by 0 bases and J by 7 bases, with 7 bases between. The CDR3 is 13 amino acids. CDR1 is LNHNV, CDR2 YYDKDF, per germline (reference sequence). The CDR3 DNA follows: TGTGCCACCAGCAGAGATTTGGGACAGCCCCAGCATTTT. It translates to CATSRDLGQPQHF. Full variable domain (rest looked up from reference TRBV15 and TRBJ1-5): DAMVIQNPRYQVTQFGKPVTLSCSQTLNHNVMYWYQQKSSQAPKLLFHYYDKDFNNEADTPDNFQSRRPNTSFCFLDIRSPGLGDTAMYLCATSRDLGQPQHFGDGTRLSIL.

The genes are TRBV6-4 and TRBJ2-1; TRBD1 matches at 7 bases. The J call may be incorrect, as the DNA end agrees better with TRBJ2-7. The CDR3 is 14 residues long. Germline V gene lookup returns CDR1 MRHNA and CDR2 SNTAGT. CDR3 bases: TGTGCCAGCAGTGAAACAGGGGAACACAATGAGCAGTACTTC. As protein: CASSETGEHNEQYF.

The gene calls are TRBV11-2 and TRBJ2-3; D gene unclear. The CDR3 contains 16 residues. CDR1 is SGHAT and CDR2 is FQNNGV in the germline V gene. Between the trimmed V and J ends, which lost 1 base and 6 bases, there was a span of 17 bases. The CDR3 DNA follows: TGTGCCAGCAGCTTAGTTCGCCCCACAGCTGGTGATACGCAGTATTTT. Protein sequence: CASSLVRPTAGDTQYF. The complete variable domain, with remaining parts taken from reference TRBV11-2 and TRBJ2-3, reads EAGVAQSPRYKIIEKRQSVAFWCNPISGHATLYWYQQILGQGPKLLIQFQNNGVVDDSQLPKDRFSAERLKGVDSTLKIQPAKLEDSAVYLCASSLVRPTAGDTQYFGPGTRLTVL.

The chain links TRBV18 to TRBJ2-5; no definite D call. Looked up from germline, CDR1 is KGHSH and CDR2 is LQKENI. The CDR3 is made up of 14 amino acids. V was cut by 5 bases and J by 2 bases, with 12 bases left in between. As DNA, the CDR3 is TGTGCCAGCTCAGCGTATGGGATGCAAGAGACCCAGTACTTC. Translating gives CASSAYGMQETQYF.

This chain joins TRBV27 and TRBJ1-2, with D possibly TRBD1 on 6 matching bases. Trimming removed 11 bases from V and 1 base from J, with 14 bases in between. Germline assignment: CDR1 MNHEY and CDR2 SMNVEV (reference sequence). CDR3 length: 13 amino acids. Here the CDR3 DNA reads TGTGCCGCCCGGGGGGCGGTTAACTATGGCTACACCTTC. It specifies CAARGAVNYGYTF.

This clonotype was observed once. The gene calls are TRBV7-9 and TRBJ2-7; D unclear. The V gene lost 5 bases and the J gene lost 5 bases, with 13 bases spanning the gap. This CDR3 region has 13 residues. Germline CDR1 reads SEHNR; CDR2 reads FQNEAQ (reference sequence). CDR3 residues: CASSAKAEDEQYF. The DNA for the CDR3 is TGTGCCAGCAGCGCCAAGGCCGAGGACGAGCAGTACTTC. The whole variable domain, filled in from reference TRBV7-9 and TRBJ2-7, reads DTGVSQNPRHKITKRGQNVTFRCDPISEHNRLYWYRQTLGQGPEFLTYFQNEAQLEKSRLLSDRFSAERPKGSFSTLEIQRTEQGDSAMYLCASSAKAEDEQYFGPGTRLTVT.

This chain connects TRBV30 to TRBJ1-1; 7 bases agree with TRBD1. Trimming cost V 7 bases and J 1 base; bases outside gene matches: 0. Germline CDR1 is GTSNPN and CDR2 is SVGIG (reference sequence). The CDR3 has 11 residues. The CDR3 DNA reads TGTGCCTCAGGGGGGAACACTGAAGCTTTCTTT. It codes for CASGGNTEAFF.

CDR3 nucleotides: TGTGCCGTAAACAGGGTCTCCTACGAGCAGTACTTC. It specifies CAVNRVSYEQYF. The V and J genes are TRBV11-2 and TRBJ2-7, with D possibly TRBD1 on 6 matching bases. V dropped 11 bases and J dropped 0 bases, with 11 bases sitting between them. Germline V gives CDR1 SGHAT, CDR2 FQNNGV. There are 12 residues in the CDR3.

The sample holds a few counts of this clonotype. This chain connects TRBV6-2 or TRBV6-3 to TRBJ2-5; D is uncertain. The germline gives CDR1 MNHEY, CDR2 SVGEGT. The CDR3 length is 13 residues. Trimming shortened V by 2 bases and J by 1 base, and 5 bases separated the two germline ends. CDR3 residues: CASSYPFQETQYF. The CDR3 coding sequence is TGTGCCAGCAGTTACCCCTTCCAAGAGACCCAGTACTTC.

The chain uses TRBV4-1 and TRBJ1-1; D perhaps matches TRBD1 (6 bases). The CDR3 runs to 16 residues. Germline assignment: CDR1 MGHRA and CDR2 YSYEKL. Trimming shortened V by 3 bases and J by 1 base, and 15 bases separated the two germline ends. The CDR3 nucleotides read TGCGCCAGCAGCCACCCCTTCCGGGACAAGAACACTGAAGCTTTCTTT. This codes for CASSHPFRDKNTEAFF.

To note about this clonotype: Being one base from a much bigger clone, this may be a read error. This sequence joins TRBV27 and TRBJ2-4; D is unresolved. Near its end, the DNA agrees better with TRBJ2-7, so the J call may be wrong. The CDR3 is made up of 13 amino acids. Germline CDR1 and CDR2: MNHEY and SMNVEV (reference sequence). The CDR3 protein is CASSVSESYEQYF. CDR3 DNA: TGTGCCAGCAGTGTATCGGAGTCCTACGAGCAGTACTTC.

The rearrangement links TRBV6-6 to TRBJ2-1, with D tentatively TRBD2 (6 bases). Near its end, the DNA agrees better with TRBJ2-7, so the J call may be wrong. Germline values: CDR1 MNHNY, CDR2 SVGAGI (reference sequence). This CDR3 contains 15 residues. CDR3 loop: CASSYVGGAYNEQYF. Here the CDR3 DNA reads TGTGCCAGCAGTTACGTGGGCGGGGCCTACAATGAGCAGTACTTC.

The rearrangement joins TRBV6-2 or TRBV6-3 to TRBJ2-2; 8 bases fit TRBD2. CDR3 length equals 15 residues. The J segment lost 4 bases and the V segment lost 2 bases, leaving 3 bases of the junction unmatched. Germline V gives CDR1 MNHEY, CDR2 SVGEGT. This CDR3 reads CASSYGREATGELFF. The CDR3 DNA reads as TGTGCCAGCAGTTACGGGCGGGAGGCCACCGGGGAGCTGTTTTTT.

This chain joins TRBV12-3 or TRBV12-4 and TRBJ2-1, with D perhaps TRBD1 or TRBD2 (6 bases each). Trimming took off 2 bases at V and 7 bases at J, with 21 bases between the two ends. The CDR3 sequence is 17 residues long. CDR3 protein: CASSLSVRSGASNEQFF. The CDR3 coding sequence is TGTGCCAGCAGTTTATCGGTTCGTTCGGGGGCCTCGAATGAGCAGTTCTTC.

The sample holds a few counts of this clonotype. This chain joins TRBV12-3 or TRBV12-4 and TRBJ2-4; TRBD1 matches at 11 bases. Near its end, the DNA agrees better with TRBJ2-7, so the J call may be wrong. The CDR3 is 16 amino acids. The CDR3 here is CASSISGTGGFYEQYF. CDR3 DNA sequence: TGTGCCAGCAGTATCTCCGGGACAGGGGGTTTCTACGAGCAGTACTTC.

This rearrangement joins TRBV12-3 or TRBV12-4 to TRBJ2-1; the match to TRBD2 covers 11 bases. V shed 6 bases and J 5 bases; nucleotides not matched to a gene: 3. The CDR3 runs to 14 residues. The CDR3 nucleotides read TGTGCCAGCAGGATGGGACTAGCGGACAATGAGCAGTTCTTC. Protein: CASRMGLADNEQFF.

This clonotype was counted between two and nine times. V and J are TRBV6-6 and TRBJ2-5; 10 bases are shared with TRBD2. The CDR3 consists of 16 residues. The V gene's germline CDR1 is MNHNY and CDR2 SVGAGI (reference sequence). Unmatched junction bases numbered 12, after V lost 4 bases and J lost 7 bases. The CDR3 DNA follows: TGTGCCAGCAGTTTCGCGACTAGCGGGCAGGGGGGGACCCAGTACTTC. Its translation is CASSFATSGQGGTQYF.